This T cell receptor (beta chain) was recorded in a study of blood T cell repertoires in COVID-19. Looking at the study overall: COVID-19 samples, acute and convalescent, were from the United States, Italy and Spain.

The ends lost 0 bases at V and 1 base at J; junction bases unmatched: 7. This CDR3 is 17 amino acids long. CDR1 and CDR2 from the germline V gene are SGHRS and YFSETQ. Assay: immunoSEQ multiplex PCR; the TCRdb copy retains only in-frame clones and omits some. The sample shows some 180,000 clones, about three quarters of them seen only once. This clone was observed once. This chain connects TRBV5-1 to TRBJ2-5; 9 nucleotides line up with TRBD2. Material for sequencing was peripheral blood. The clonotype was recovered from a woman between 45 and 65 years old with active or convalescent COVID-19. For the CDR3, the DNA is TGCGCCAGCAGCTTGGCCCGGGATAGCGGGGGCCAAGAGACCCAGTACTTC. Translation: CASSLARDSGGQETQYF.